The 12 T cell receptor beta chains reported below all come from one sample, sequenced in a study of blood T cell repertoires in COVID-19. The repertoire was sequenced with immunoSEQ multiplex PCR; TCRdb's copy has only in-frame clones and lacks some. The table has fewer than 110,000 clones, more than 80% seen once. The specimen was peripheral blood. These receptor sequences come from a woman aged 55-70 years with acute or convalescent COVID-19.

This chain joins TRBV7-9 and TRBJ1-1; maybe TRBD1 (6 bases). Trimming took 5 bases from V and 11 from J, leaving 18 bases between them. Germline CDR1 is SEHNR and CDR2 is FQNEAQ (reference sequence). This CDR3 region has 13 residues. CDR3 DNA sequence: TGTGCCAGCAGCCCCCGGGACACCGAAACGGCTTTCTTT. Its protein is CASSPRDTETAFF.

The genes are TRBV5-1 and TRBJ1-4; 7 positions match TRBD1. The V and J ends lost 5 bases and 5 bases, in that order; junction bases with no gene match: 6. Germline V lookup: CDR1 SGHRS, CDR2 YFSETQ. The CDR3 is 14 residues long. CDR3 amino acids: CASSSGQDNEKLFF. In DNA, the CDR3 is TGCGCCAGCAGTTCCGGACAGGACAATGAAAAACTGTTTTTT.

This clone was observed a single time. The CDR3 nucleotides are TGTGCCAGCAGACGTGGGACAGCCGAGGCGCAGTTCTTC. Residues: CASRRGTAEAQFF. This rearrangement joins TRBV6-6 to TRBJ2-1; 7 bases agree with TRBD1. CDR1 and CDR2 from the germline V gene are MNHNY and SVGAGI (reference sequence). This CDR3 region has 13 residues. The J segment lost 12 bases and the V segment lost 6 bases, leaving 11 bases of the junction unmatched.

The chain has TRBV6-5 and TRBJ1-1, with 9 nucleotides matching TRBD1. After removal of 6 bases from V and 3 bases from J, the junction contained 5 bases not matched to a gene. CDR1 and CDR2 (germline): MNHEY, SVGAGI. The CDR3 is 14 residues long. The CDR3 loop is CASRTGGQYTEAFF. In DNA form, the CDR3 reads TGTGCCAGCAGGACAGGGGGGCAGTACACTGAAGCTTTCTTT.

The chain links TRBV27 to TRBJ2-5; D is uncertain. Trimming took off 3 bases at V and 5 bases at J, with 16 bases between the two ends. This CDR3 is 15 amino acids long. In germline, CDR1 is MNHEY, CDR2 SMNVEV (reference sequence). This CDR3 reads CASSFASAWRETQYF. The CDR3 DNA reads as TGTGCCAGCAGTTTCGCCAGCGCCTGGCGCGAGACCCAGTACTTC.

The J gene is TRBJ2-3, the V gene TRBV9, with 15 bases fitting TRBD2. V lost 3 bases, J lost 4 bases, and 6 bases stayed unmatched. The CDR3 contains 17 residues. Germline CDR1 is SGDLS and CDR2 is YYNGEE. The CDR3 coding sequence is TGTGCCAGCAGCGGAGGACTAGCGGGAGGGTTGGCAGATACGCAGTATTTT. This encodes CASSGGLAGGLADTQYF.

The CDR3 spells CASSRSSGTSYNEQFF. The CDR3 DNA reads TGTGCCAGCAGTCGATCTAGCGGGACCTCCTACAATGAGCAGTTCTTC. The rearrangement links TRBV6-6 to TRBJ2-1; 9 bases are a match to TRBD2. The CDR3 covers 16 residues. Germline CDR1 reads MNHNY; CDR2 reads SVGAGI (reference sequence). The V segment lost 5 bases and the J segment 0 bases; nucleotides outside the gene matches: 5.

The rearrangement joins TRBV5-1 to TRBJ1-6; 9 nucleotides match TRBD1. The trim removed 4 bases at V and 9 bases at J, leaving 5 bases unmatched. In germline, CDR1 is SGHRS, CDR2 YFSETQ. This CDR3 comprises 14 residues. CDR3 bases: TGCGCCAGCAGCCTCGACAGGGGGGGTTCACCCCTCCACTTT. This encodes CASSLDRGGSPLHF.

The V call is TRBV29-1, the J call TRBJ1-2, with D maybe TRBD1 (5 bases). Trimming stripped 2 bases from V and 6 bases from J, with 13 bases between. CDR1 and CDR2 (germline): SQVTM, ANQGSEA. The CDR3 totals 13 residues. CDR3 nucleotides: TGCAGCGTTGAATCCCCGACAGTGGATGGCTACACCTTC. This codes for CSVESPTVDGYTF.

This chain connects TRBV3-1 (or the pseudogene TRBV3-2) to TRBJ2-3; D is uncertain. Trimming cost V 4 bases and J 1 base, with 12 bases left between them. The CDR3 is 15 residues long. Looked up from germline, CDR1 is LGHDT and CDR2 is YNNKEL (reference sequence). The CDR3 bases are TGTGCCAGCAGCCTGAAGCGTCCCCGCACAGATACGCAGTATTTT. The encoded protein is CASSLKRPRTDTQYF.

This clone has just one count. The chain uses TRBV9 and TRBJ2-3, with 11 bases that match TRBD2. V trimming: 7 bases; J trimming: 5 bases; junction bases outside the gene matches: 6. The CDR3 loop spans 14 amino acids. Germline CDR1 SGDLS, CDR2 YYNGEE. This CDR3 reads CASSGTSGRDTQYF. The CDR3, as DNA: TGTGCCAGCTCCGGGACTAGCGGAAGAGATACGCAGTATTTT. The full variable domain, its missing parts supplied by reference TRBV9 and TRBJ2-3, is DSGVTQTPKHLITATGQRVTLRCSPRSGDLSVYWYQQSLDQGLQFLIQYYNGEERAKGNILERFSAQQFPDLHSELNLSSLELGDSALYFCASSGTSGRDTQYFGPGTRLTVL.

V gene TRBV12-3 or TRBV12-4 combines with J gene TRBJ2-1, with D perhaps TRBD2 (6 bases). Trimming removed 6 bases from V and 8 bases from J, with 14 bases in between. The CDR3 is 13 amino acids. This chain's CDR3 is CASREPWGDEQFF. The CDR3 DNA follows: TGTGCCAGCAGAGAACCTTGGGGGGATGAGCAGTTCTTC.